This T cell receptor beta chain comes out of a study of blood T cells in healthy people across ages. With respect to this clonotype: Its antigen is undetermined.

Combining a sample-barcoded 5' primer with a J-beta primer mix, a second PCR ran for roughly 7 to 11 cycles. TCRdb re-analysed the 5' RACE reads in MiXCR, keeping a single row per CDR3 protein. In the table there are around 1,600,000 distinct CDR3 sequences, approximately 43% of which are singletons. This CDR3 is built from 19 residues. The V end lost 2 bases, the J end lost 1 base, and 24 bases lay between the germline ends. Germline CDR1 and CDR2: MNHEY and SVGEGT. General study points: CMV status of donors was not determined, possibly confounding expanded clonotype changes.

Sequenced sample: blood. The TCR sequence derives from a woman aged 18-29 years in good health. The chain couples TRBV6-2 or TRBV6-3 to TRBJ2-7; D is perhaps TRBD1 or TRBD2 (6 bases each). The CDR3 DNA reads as TGTGCCAGCAGTTACATGGTTGTTGGGAGGACAGCCGTATCCTACGAGCAGTACTTC. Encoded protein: CASSYMVVGRTAVSYEQYF.